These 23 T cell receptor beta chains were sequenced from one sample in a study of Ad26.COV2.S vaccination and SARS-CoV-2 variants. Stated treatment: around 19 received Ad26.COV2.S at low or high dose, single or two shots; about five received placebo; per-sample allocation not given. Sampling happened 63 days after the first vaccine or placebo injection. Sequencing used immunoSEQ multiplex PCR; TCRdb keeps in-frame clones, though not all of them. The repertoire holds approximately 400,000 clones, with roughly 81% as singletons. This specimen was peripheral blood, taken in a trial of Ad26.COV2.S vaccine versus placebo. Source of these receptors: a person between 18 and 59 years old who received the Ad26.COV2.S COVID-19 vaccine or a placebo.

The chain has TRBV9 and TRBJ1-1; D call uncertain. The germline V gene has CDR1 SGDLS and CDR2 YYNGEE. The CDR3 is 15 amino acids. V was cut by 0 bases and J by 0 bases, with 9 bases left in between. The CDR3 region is CASSVASTLNTEAFF. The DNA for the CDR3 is TGTGCCAGCAGCGTAGCCTCAACACTGAACACTGAAGCTTTCTTT.

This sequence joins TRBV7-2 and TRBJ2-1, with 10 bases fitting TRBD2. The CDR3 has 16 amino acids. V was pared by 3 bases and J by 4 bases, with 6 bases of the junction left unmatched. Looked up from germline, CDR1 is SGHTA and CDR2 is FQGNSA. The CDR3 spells CASSFLAGASYNEQFF. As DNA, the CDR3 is TGTGCCAGCAGCTTCCTAGCGGGAGCGAGTTACAATGAGCAGTTCTTC.

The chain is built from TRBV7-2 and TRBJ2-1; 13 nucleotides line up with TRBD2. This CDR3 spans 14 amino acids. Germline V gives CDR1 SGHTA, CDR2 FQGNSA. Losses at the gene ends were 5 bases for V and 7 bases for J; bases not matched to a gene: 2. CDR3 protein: CASSTTSGRNEQFF. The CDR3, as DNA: TGTGCCAGCAGCACGACTAGCGGGAGGAATGAGCAGTTCTTC.

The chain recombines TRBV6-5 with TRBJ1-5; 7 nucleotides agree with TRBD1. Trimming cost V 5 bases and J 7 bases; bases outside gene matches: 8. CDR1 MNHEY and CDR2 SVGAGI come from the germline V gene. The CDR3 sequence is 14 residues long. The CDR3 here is CASSHRGQGQPQHF. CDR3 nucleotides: TGTGCCAGCAGTCACAGGGGCCAGGGGCAGCCCCAGCATTTT.

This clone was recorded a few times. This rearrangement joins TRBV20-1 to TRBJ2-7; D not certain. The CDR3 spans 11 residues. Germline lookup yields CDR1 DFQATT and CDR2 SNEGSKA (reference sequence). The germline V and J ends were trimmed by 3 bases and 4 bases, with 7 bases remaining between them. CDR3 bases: TGCAGTGCTAGGCTAAGGTACGAGCAGTACTTC. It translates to CSARLRYEQYF.

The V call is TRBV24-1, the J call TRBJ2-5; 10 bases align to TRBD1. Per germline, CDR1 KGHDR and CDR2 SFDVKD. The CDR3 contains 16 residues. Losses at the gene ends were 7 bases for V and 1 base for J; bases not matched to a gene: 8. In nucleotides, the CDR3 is TGTGCCACCAGGGGGGGGACAGGGGAGTCCCAAGAGACCCAGTACTTC. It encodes CATRGGTGESQETQYF.

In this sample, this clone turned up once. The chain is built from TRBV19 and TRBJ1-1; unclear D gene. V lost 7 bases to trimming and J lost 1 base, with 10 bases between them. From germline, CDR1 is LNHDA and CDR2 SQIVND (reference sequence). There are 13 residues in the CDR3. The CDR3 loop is CASNEGKNTEAFF. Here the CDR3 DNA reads TGTGCCAGTAACGAGGGCAAGAACACTGAAGCTTTCTTT.

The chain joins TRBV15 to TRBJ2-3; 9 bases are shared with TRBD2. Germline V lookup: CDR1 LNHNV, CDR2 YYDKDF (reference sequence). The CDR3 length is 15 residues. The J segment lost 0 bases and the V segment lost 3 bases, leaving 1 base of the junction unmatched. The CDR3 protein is CATSSLAGSTDTQYF. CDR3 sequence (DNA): TGTGCCACCAGCAGCCTAGCGGGGAGCACAGATACGCAGTATTTT.

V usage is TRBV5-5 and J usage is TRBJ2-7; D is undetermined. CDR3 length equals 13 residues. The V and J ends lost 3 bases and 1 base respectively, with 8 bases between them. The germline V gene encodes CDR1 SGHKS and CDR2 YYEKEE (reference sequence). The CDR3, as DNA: TGTGCCAGCAGCTGGACCGTTTCCTACGAGCAGTACTTC. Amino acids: CASSWTVSYEQYF.

The CDR3 coding sequence is TGTGCCAGCAGTGAATCCAGGGGCCTTGAGACCCAGTACTTC. It yields the protein CASSESRGLETQYF. The chain couples TRBV25-1 to TRBJ2-5; possibly TRBD1 for D (6 bases). Trimming took off 1 base at V and 5 bases at J, with 11 bases between the two ends. Germline values: CDR1 MGHDK, CDR2 SYGVNS. CDR3 length: 14 amino acids.

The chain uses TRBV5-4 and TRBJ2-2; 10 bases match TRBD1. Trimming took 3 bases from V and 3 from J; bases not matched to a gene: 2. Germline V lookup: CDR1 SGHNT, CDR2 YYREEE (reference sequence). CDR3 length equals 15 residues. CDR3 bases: TGTGCCAGCAGCTCCGGACAGGGGGACACCGGGGAGCTGTTTTTT. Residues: CASSSGQGDTGELFF.

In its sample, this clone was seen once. The CDR3 DNA is TGTGCTAAGCAAAGGACAGGGCAAACTACGAGCGAGCAGTACTTC. Its translation: CAKQRTGQTTSEQYF. This sequence joins TRBV12-5 and TRBJ2-7; 8 nucleotides line up with TRBD1. Trimming at V came to 10 bases and at J to 6 bases, leaving 17 bases not matched to a gene. Germline-derived CDR1 and CDR2 are LGHNT and FRNRAP. This CDR3 spans 15 amino acids.

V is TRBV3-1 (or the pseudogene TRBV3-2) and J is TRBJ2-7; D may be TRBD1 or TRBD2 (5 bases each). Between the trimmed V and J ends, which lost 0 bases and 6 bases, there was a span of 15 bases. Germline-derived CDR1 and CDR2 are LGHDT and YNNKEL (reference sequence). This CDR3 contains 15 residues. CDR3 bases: TGTGCCAGCAGCCAAGAGCTCCGTCTTGGGGGCGAGCAGTACTTC. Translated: CASSQELRLGGEQYF.

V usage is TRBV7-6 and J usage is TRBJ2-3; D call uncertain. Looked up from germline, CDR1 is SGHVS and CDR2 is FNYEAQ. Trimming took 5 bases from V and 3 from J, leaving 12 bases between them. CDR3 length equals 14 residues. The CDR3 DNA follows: TGTGCCAGCAGCCCCCTGCGGCGAACAGATACGCAGTATTTT. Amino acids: CASSPLRRTDTQYF. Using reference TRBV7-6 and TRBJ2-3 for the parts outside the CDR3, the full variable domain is GAGVSQSPRYKVTKRGQDVALRCDPISGHVSLYWYRQALGQGPEFLTYFNYEAQQDKSGLPNDRFSAERPEGSISTLTIQRTEQRDSAMYRCASSPLRRTDTQYFGPGTRLTVL.

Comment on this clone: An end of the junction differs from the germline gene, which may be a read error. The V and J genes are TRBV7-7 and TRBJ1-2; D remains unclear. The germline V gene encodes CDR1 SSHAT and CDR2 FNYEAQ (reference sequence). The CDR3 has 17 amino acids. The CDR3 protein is CASSLRFSSPYNYGYTF. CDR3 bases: TGTGCTAGCAGCTTAAGGTTCAGCTCACCTTACAACTATGGCTACACCTTC.

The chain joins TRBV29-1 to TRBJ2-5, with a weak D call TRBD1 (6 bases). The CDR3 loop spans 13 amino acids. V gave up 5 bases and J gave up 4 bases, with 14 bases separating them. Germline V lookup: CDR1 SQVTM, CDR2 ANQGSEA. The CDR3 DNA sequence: TGCAGCGTTACGCCAGGGGTGAGAGAGACCCAGTACTTC. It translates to CSVTPGVRETQYF.

As DNA, the CDR3 is TGTGCCAGCAGCTTCCTAGCGGGAGCGCTCACCGGGGAGCTGTTTTTT. Protein sequence: CASSFLAGALTGELFF. The chain has TRBV7-2 and TRBJ2-2, with 10 nucleotides matching TRBD2. Germline V CDR1 and CDR2: SGHTA, FQGNSA. Losses at the gene ends were 3 bases for V and 4 bases for J; bases not matched to a gene: 5. This CDR3 has 16 residues.

CDR3 sequence reads: CASSIGGQVSYEQYF. In DNA form, the CDR3 reads TGTGCCAGTAGTATTGGGGGACAGGTCTCCTACGAGCAGTACTTC. The chain links TRBV19 to TRBJ2-7, with TRBD1 matching over 8 bases. This CDR3 comprises 15 residues. Germline V gives CDR1 LNHDA, CDR2 SQIVND (reference sequence). J gave up 0 bases and V 3 bases, and 4 bases lay outside the gene matches.

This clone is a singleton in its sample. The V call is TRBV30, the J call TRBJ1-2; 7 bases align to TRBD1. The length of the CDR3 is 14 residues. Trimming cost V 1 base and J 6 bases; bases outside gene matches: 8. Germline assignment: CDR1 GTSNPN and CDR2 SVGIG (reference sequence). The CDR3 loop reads CAWSDLQGRDGYTF. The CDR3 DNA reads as TGTGCCTGGAGTGACCTACAGGGGCGGGATGGCTACACCTTC.

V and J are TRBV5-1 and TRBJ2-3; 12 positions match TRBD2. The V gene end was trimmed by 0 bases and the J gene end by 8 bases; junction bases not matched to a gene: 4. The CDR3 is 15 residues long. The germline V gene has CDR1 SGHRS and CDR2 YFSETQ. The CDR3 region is CASSLEASGGATQYF. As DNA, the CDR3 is TGCGCCAGCAGCTTGGAGGCTAGCGGGGGGGCTACGCAGTATTTT.

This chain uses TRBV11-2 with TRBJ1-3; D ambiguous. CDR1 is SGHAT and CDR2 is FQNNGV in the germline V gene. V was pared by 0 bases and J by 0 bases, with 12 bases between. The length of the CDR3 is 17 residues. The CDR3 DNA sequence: TGTGCCAGCAGCTTAGAAGGCCGAAGGAACTCTGGAAACACCATATATTTT. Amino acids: CASSLEGRRNSGNTIYF.

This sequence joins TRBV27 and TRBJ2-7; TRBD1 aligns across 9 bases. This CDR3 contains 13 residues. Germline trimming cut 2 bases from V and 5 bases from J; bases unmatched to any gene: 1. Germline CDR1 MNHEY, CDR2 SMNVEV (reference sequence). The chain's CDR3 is CASSLGTGHEQYF. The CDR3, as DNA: TGTGCCAGCAGTTTAGGGACAGGGCACGAGCAGTACTTC.

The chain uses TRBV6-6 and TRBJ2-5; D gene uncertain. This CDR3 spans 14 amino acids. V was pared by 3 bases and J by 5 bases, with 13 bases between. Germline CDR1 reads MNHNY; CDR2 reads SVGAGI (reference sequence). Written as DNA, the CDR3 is TGTGCCAGCAGTTATGGCAAATTCGGGGAGACCCAGTACTTC. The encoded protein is CASSYGKFGETQYF.